This T cell receptor (beta chain) originates from a study of control samples from healthy donors and cancer patients. Libraries were prepared by immunoSEQ multiplex PCR; TCRdb keeps only in-frame clonotypes and omits some of them. The sample yields 100,000 to 150,000 clones, 85% to 90% seen once. The CDR3 is made up of 14 amino acids. The chain couples TRBV21-1 to TRBJ2-7. TRBV21-1 is classified as a pseudogene. The sequenced sample consisted of PBMCs. This receptor was taken from a man in his forties or fifties with head and neck cancer. This chain's CDR3 is CASSARGLVGEQYF. The CDR3 nucleotides are TGTGCCAGCAGCGCACGGGGCCTGGTCGGCGAGCAGTACTTC.